What follows describes a single TCR beta chain. TCRdb keeps only in-frame clones here, not all; method: immunoSEQ multiplex PCR. The table has approximately 46,000 clones, approximately 89% seen once. These data originate in a study of blood T cell repertoires in COVID-19. As for the study in general: T cells, B-cell-depleted T cells, or PBMCs provided the cDNA or gDNA that served as material.

The sequenced material came from peripheral blood. The clonotype comes from a man between 60 and 75 years old with active or convalescent COVID-19.

The CDR3: CASSRTGANTGELFF. The CDR3 DNA reads as TGTGCCAGCAGCCGAACAGGGGCGAACACCGGGGAGCTGTTTTTT. The chain joins TRBV9 to TRBJ2-2; 7 positions agree with TRBD1. With 4 bases clipped from V and 0 bases from J, the junction kept 3 bases outside the gene matches. The germline V gene encodes CDR1 SGDLS and CDR2 YYNGEE. CDR3 length: 15 amino acids.